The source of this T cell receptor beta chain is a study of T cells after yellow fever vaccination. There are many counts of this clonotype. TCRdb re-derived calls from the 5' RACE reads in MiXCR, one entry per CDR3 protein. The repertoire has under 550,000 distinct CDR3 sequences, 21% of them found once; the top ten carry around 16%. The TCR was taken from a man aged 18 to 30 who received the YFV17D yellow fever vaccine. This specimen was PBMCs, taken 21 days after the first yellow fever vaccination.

DNA for the CDR3: TGTGCCAGCAGGGAGAGGTCTACTAGCCCCCCAGAGACCCAGTACTTC. Residues: CASRERSTSPPETQYF. The chain is built from TRBV5-4 and TRBJ2-5, with D perhaps TRBD2 (6 bases). The CDR3 runs 16 residues. Looked up from germline, CDR1 is SGHNT and CDR2 is YYREEE (reference sequence). V lost 5 bases and J lost 4, with 21 bases in between.